Below are 12 T cell receptor beta chains sequenced from a single sample in a study of T cells in Graves' hyperthyroidism and ophthalmopathy. TCR beta CDR3 sequences were amplified from RNA transcripts. First-round RT-PCR of the TCR CDR3 relied on the HTBI primer set. MiXCR was run by TCRdb on the multiplex PCR reads, yielding one entry per CDR3 protein. The sample consists of about half a million distinct CDR3 sequences, approximately 20% of them appearing once. Sequencing was done on a sample of blood. Every receptor here comes from a man aged 35 to 55 with Graves' ophthalmopathy.

This clonotype has just a few counts. The V call is TRBV11-2, the J call TRBJ2-2; D possibly corresponds to TRBD1 (5 bases). Germline V gene data show CDR1 as SGHAT and CDR2 as FQNNGV. This CDR3 comprises 14 residues. The V and J ends lost 3 bases and 7 bases respectively, with 12 bases between them. The CDR3 is CASSFPGRLGELFF. The CDR3 DNA is TGTGCCAGCAGCTTTCCAGGGCGTCTCGGGGAGCTGTTTTTT.

This clonotype was found many times. The gene calls are TRBV28 and TRBJ1-2; D ambiguous. The V gene lost 7 bases and the J gene lost 2 bases, with 8 bases spanning the gap. Germline CDR1 reads MDHEN; CDR2 reads SYDVKM. The CDR3 has 12 residues. Here the CDR3 DNA reads TGTGCCAGCATATCCAGAAACTATGGCTACACCTTC. Translated, it gives CASISRNYGYTF.

About this clonotype itself: One base away lies a much larger clone, so this may be a sequencing read error. The V gene is TRBV7-3, the J gene TRBJ2-2, with a tentative D call TRBD1 (5 bases). The CDR3 contains 14 residues. The germline gives CDR1 SGHTA, CDR2 FQGTGA. V was shortened by 6 bases and J by 0 bases, with 8 bases between the two germline ends. The CDR3 DNA follows: TGTGCCAGCAGGGCGACAGCGAACACCGGGGAGCTGTTTTTT. This sequence encodes CASRATANTGELFF.

The chain has TRBV4-2 and TRBJ2-1, with TRBD2 matching 12 bases. This CDR3 has 17 residues. The germline CDR1 and CDR2 sequences are LGHNA and YNFKEQ. V lost 3 bases to trimming and J lost 5 bases; unmatched junction nucleotides: 8. CDR3 nucleotides: TGTGCCAGCAGCCACAAACTAGCGGGAGGACGACACAATGAGCAGTTCTTC. Translated, it gives CASSHKLAGGRHNEQFF.

This clonotype was seen only a few times. V is TRBV6-1 and J is TRBJ1-1; 7 positions match TRBD1. The J segment lost 6 bases and the V segment lost 6 bases, leaving 10 bases of the junction unmatched. The CDR3 sequence is 14 residues long. CDR1 MNHNS and CDR2 SASEGT come from the germline V gene. The DNA for the CDR3 is TGTGCCAGCAGCCCGACAGGGTTTAGCGCTGAAGCTTTCTTT. Its protein product is CASSPTGFSAEAFF.

This clonotype came up many times. DNA of the CDR3: TGTGCCAGCCGCGAGGGGTTAGAGACCCAGTACTTC. Amino acid sequence: CASREGLETQYF. The chain joins TRBV2 to TRBJ2-5, with D perhaps given as TRBD1 or TRBD2 (5 bases each). Germline V CDR1 and CDR2: SNHLY, FYNNEI. The CDR3 runs 12 residues. V gave up 8 bases and J gave up 4 bases, with 11 bases separating them.

This clonotype appeared a few times. This chain joins TRBV6-2 or TRBV6-3 and TRBJ2-7; 13 bases match TRBD2. The V segment lost 5 bases and the J segment 5 bases; nucleotides outside the gene matches: 9. Germline V gives CDR1 MNHEY, CDR2 SVGEGT. There are 16 residues in the CDR3. The DNA for the CDR3 is TGTGCCAGCAGTCTTACAGGACTAGCGGGAGCAGACGAGCAGTACTTC. This encodes CASSLTGLAGADEQYF.

This clonotype was found many times. The chain is built from TRBV6-1 and TRBJ2-7; tentatively, D is TRBD1 (7 bases). Germline V lookup: CDR1 MNHNS, CDR2 SASEGT. V gave up 7 bases and J gave up 2 bases, with 15 bases separating them. The CDR3 has 14 residues. The CDR3 nucleotides are TGTGCCAGCACGGTGGGCAGGGGGGCCTACGAGCAGTACTTC. It specifies CASTVGRGAYEQYF.

This clonotype was counted between two and nine times. The V and J genes are TRBV30 and TRBJ2-7; 13 bases agree with TRBD2. This CDR3 has 14 amino acids. The germline gives CDR1 GTSNPN, CDR2 SVGIG (reference sequence). V trimming: 3 bases; J trimming: 5 bases; junction bases outside the gene matches: 4. The CDR3 region has the DNA TGTGCCTGGAGCCCAGGACTAGCGGGAGACGAGCAGTACTTC. Translating it yields CAWSPGLAGDEQYF.

This clonotype was detected ten times or more. The V gene is TRBV5-1, the J gene TRBJ2-1; D could derive from TRBD1 or TRBD2 (6 bases each). V was pared by 0 bases and J by 4 bases, with 17 bases between. Looked up from germline, CDR1 is SGHRS and CDR2 is YFSETQ. This CDR3 spans 17 amino acids. DNA of the CDR3: TGCGCCAGCAGCTTGGCCGGGGGCCTATCTTCGTACAATGAGCAGTTCTTC. Its protein product is CASSLAGGLSSYNEQFF.

This clonotype was seen a few times. The chain has TRBV7-8 and TRBJ1-2; TRBD1 agrees at 12 bases. With V trimmed by 3 bases and J by 2 bases, 16 bases remained unmatched. CDR1 SGHVS and CDR2 FQNEAQ come from the germline V gene. The CDR3 length is 20 residues. CDR3 sequence reads: CASSLSFSGTGGAGNYGYTF. The CDR3 DNA reads TGTGCCAGCAGCTTGAGTTTTTCCGGGACAGGGGGCGCGGGCAACTATGGCTACACCTTC. Together with reference TRBV7-8 and TRBJ1-2, the CDR3 gives the full variable domain: GAGVSQSPRYKVAKRGQDVALRCDPISGHVSLFWYQQALGQGPEFLTYFQNEAQLDKSGLPSDRFFAERPEGSVSTLKIQRTQQEDSAVYLCASSLSFSGTGGAGNYGYTFGSGTRLTVV.

The chain joins TRBV28 to TRBJ1-5, with 7 bases lining up with TRBD1. Germline values: CDR1 MDHEN, CDR2 SYDVKM. The CDR3 contains 16 residues. V was pared by 6 bases and J by 6 bases, with 14 bases of the junction left unmatched. Here the CDR3 DNA reads TGTGCCAGCAGCCCGCTCCAAGGGGGCTATGGTCAGCCCCAGCATTTT. Its translation: CASSPLQGGYGQPQHF.